These 27 T cell receptor beta chains were all obtained from the same sample, sequenced in a study of blood T cell repertoires in COVID-19. Method: immunoSEQ multiplex PCR; TCRdb's copy keeps in-frame clones and lacks some. The data hold some 62,000 clones, with less than 80% observed a single time. Sample: peripheral blood. These TCRs come from a man aged 55 to 69 with acute or convalescent COVID-19.

The V call is TRBV4-3, the J call TRBJ2-2; 11 bases line up with TRBD2. The ends lost 0 bases at V and 5 bases at J; junction bases unmatched: 14. This CDR3 has 20 amino acids. CDR1 is LGHNA and CDR2 is YSLEER in the germline V gene. CDR3 in amino acids: CASSQDWIAGGTVRTGELFF. The CDR3 DNA reads as TGCGCCAGCAGCCAAGATTGGATAGCGGGAGGGACCGTCCGGACCGGGGAGCTGTTTTTT.

This clone was detected only a few times. The chain couples TRBV28 to TRBJ1-3, with D hard to call. Trimming removed 5 bases at V and 0 bases at J, with 11 bases between. CDR1 MDHEN and CDR2 SYDVKM come from the germline V gene. The CDR3 covers 15 residues. The CDR3 sequence: CASSPIGNSGNTIYF. The CDR3 nucleotides read TGTGCCAGCAGTCCGATCGGGAACTCTGGAAACACCATATATTTT.

Written as DNA, the CDR3 is TGTGCCAGCAGCTTAAAAGCGAACACTGAAGCTTTCTTT. Translating gives CASSLKANTEAFF. The chain is built from TRBV11-2 and TRBJ1-1; unclear D gene. The germline V and J ends were trimmed by 2 bases and 1 base, with 5 bases remaining between them. Germline loops: CDR1 SGHAT, CDR2 FQNNGV. CDR3 length: 13 residues.

This sequence joins TRBV5-4 and TRBJ2-1, with 13 bases that match TRBD2. CDR1 and CDR2 (germline): SGHNT, YYREEE (reference sequence). The CDR3 runs to 16 residues. V lost 2 bases to trimming and J lost 7 bases; unmatched junction nucleotides: 6. This CDR3 is CASSFGLAGVENEQFF. CDR3 coding DNA: TGTGCCAGCAGCTTTGGACTAGCGGGAGTGGAGAATGAGCAGTTCTTC.

The CDR3 sequence: CASSLGRQGGFTNEKLFF. The CDR3 bases are TGTGCCAGCAGCTTAGGCCGACAGGGGGGCTTCACTAATGAAAAACTGTTTTTT. The rearrangement joins TRBV5-5 to TRBJ1-4; 9 bases fit TRBD1. Germline CDR1 is SGHKS and CDR2 is YYEKEE (reference sequence). J was trimmed by 2 bases and V by 2 bases; bases with no gene match: 10. This CDR3 contains 18 residues.

This chain joins TRBV6-2 or TRBV6-3 and TRBJ1-2; TRBD1 is a possible D gene (6 bases). The germline V and J ends were trimmed by 2 bases and 1 base, with 11 bases remaining between them. Germline V lookup: CDR1 MNHEY, CDR2 SVGEGT. This CDR3 has 15 amino acids. CDR3 amino acids: CASSYLGGNNYGYTF. The DNA of the CDR3 is TGTGCCAGCAGTTACCTTGGGGGCAATAACTATGGCTACACCTTC.

V gene TRBV4-3 combines with J gene TRBJ1-2; no reliable D call. Germline values: CDR1 LGHNA, CDR2 YSLEER. Trimming removed 0 bases from V and 1 base from J, with 6 bases in between. The CDR3 totals 14 residues. The CDR3 region is CASSQDPVNYGYTF. The CDR3 DNA is TGCGCCAGCAGCCAAGATCCTGTTAACTATGGCTACACCTTC.

This chain joins TRBV6-5 and TRBJ1-2, with 9 bases lining up with TRBD1. Trimming cost V 9 bases and J 0 bases; bases outside gene matches: 8. The germline CDR1 and CDR2 sequences are MNHEY and SVGAGI. The CDR3 spans 15 residues. CDR3 sequence: CASSGTGMANYGYTF. The CDR3 bases are TGTGCCAGTAGCGGGACAGGGATGGCTAACTATGGCTACACCTTC.

The rearrangement uses TRBV3-1 (or the pseudogene TRBV3-2) and TRBJ1-6, with D possibly being TRBD1 (5 bases). V shed 2 bases and J shed 9 bases, with 17 bases lying between them. In germline, CDR1 is LGHDT, CDR2 YNNKEL (reference sequence). The CDR3 spans 16 residues. The CDR3 sequence: CASSQPEWGGSSPLHF. The CDR3 DNA reads TGTGCCAGCAGCCAACCGGAATGGGGCGGTAGTTCACCCCTCCACTTT.

The chain couples TRBV2 to TRBJ2-1; a possible D gene is TRBD1 (6 bases). Trimming took 6 bases from V and 2 from J, leaving 14 bases between them. This CDR3 region has 15 residues. Germline V lookup: CDR1 SNHLY, CDR2 FYNNEI. The CDR3 DNA sequence: TGTGCCAGCAGCCCTTCGACAGGTACCTACAATGAGCAGTTCTTC. It specifies CASSPSTGTYNEQFF.

Only a few counts were recorded for this clone. One end of the junction varies from germline; a read error may be responsible. The chain couples TRBV6-6 to TRBJ2-7; the D is unclear. The CDR3 runs 11 residues. Per germline, CDR1 MNHNY and CDR2 SVGAGI (reference sequence). The CDR3 bases are TGTGCCAGCAGAACCGAAACCAACACGAACTTC. Protein product: CASRTETNTNF.

V gene TRBV4-1 combines with J gene TRBJ2-7, with no clear D. V lost 0 bases, J lost 7 bases, and 7 bases lay in between. Germline V gives CDR1 MGHRA, CDR2 YSYEKL. The length of the CDR3 is 12 residues. As DNA, the CDR3 is TGCGCCAGCAGCCAAGATGTCGGGGAGCAGTACTTC. Translating it yields CASSQDVGEQYF.

The chain couples TRBV5-1 to TRBJ2-3; the match to TRBD2 covers 7 bases. This CDR3 is 15 amino acids long. The trim removed 6 bases at V and 6 bases at J, leaving 13 bases unmatched. Per the germline V gene, CDR1 is SGHRS and CDR2 is YFSETQ. CDR3 amino acids: CASTPQAGVLDTQYF. The CDR3 DNA reads as TGCGCCAGCACCCCTCAGGCGGGAGTTTTGGATACGCAGTATTTT.

The chain joins TRBV4-2 to TRBJ2-7, with 9 nucleotides matching TRBD2. Germline V gene lookup returns CDR1 LGHNA and CDR2 YNFKEQ. V gave up 3 bases and J gave up 4 bases; unmatched junction bases: 4. CDR3 length: 14 amino acids. This CDR3 is CASSHLSGRYEQYF. Here the CDR3 DNA reads TGTGCCAGCAGCCATCTTAGCGGGAGATACGAGCAGTACTTC.

V is TRBV5-5 and J is TRBJ2-1; 15 positions match TRBD2. The CDR3 covers 16 residues. Germline V gene sequence: CDR1 SGHKS, CDR2 YYEKEE (reference sequence). With 4 bases clipped from V and 7 bases from J, the junction kept 6 bases outside the gene matches. The CDR3 DNA reads as TGTGCCAGCAGCCTGGGGACTAGCGGGAGGCAAAATGAGCAGTTCTTC. It yields the protein CASSLGTSGRQNEQFF.

V and J are TRBV7-9 and TRBJ2-3; 9 bases map to TRBD1. The CDR3 sequence is 15 residues long. With 5 bases clipped from V and 4 bases from J, the junction kept 7 bases outside the gene matches. Germline V gene data show CDR1 as SEHNR and CDR2 as FQNEAQ (reference sequence). CDR3 coding DNA: TGTGCCAGCAGCAAGAACAGGGGGCCGGCAGATACGCAGTATTTT. Encoded protein: CASSKNRGPADTQYF.

The chain couples TRBV5-4 to TRBJ2-3, with 10 bases fitting TRBD2. V lost 3 bases and J lost 3; bases outside the gene matches: 10. The CDR3 contains 17 residues. Germline-derived CDR1 and CDR2 are SGHNT and YYREEE (reference sequence). The CDR3 nucleotides are TGTGCCAGCAGCTCAGGCCGGGGAGCGGGAGGGACAGATACGCAGTATTTT. Its translation: CASSSGRGAGGTDTQYF.

The chain is built from TRBV4-3 and TRBJ1-6; 7 bases are a match to TRBD1. CDR3 length equals 16 residues. Germline assignment: CDR1 LGHNA and CDR2 YSLEER. With 0 bases clipped from V and 9 bases from J, the junction kept 8 bases outside the gene matches. The CDR3 DNA sequence: TGCGCCAGCAGCCAAGATAGAACAGGGGTTGGTTCACCCCTCCACTTT. As protein: CASSQDRTGVGSPLHF.

The V gene is TRBV5-8, the J gene TRBJ1-1, with a possible D match to TRBD1 (5 bases). Germline V CDR1 and CDR2: SGHTS, YDEGEE. This CDR3 is 18 amino acids long. Trimming took 2 bases from V and 1 from J, leaving 21 bases between them. CDR3 coding DNA: TGTGCCAGCAGCTTTCTCGTCGGTCCTAGGGGAAGGAACACTGAAGCTTTCTTT. This translates into CASSFLVGPRGRNTEAFF.

The rearrangement links TRBV28 to TRBJ2-1; the match to TRBD2 covers 8 bases. CDR1 is MDHEN and CDR2 is SYDVKM in the germline V gene. This CDR3 has 16 amino acids. V trimming: 5 bases; J trimming: 7 bases; junction bases outside the gene matches: 13. Written as DNA, the CDR3 is TGTGCCAGCAGTCCGTCGCGGGGGGCCCTTGGAAATGAGCAGTTCTTC. Its protein product is CASSPSRGALGNEQFF.

This clone came up a few times. J is TRBJ1-3 and V is TRBV15; possibly TRBD1 for D (5 bases). This CDR3 has 18 amino acids. Trimming removed 1 base from V and 1 base from J, with 17 bases in between. Germline CDR1 LNHNV, CDR2 YYDKDF (reference sequence). DNA of the CDR3: TGTGCCACCAGCAGAGGGGTTAGGGGAGGAGGGTCTGGAAACACCATATATTTT. The encoded protein is CATSRGVRGGGSGNTIYF.

The chain is built from TRBV10-2 and TRBJ2-5; TRBD2 aligns across 7 bases. V shed 8 bases, J shed 1 base, and the junction held 7 bases outside the gene matches. CDR3 length: 14 amino acids. Germline CDR1 reads WSHSY; CDR2 reads SAAADI. CDR3 amino acids: CASRGGSFQETQYF. CDR3 bases: TGCGCCAGCCGGGGAGGGTCGTTCCAAGAGACCCAGTACTTC.

The J gene is TRBJ1-5, the V gene TRBV2; the match to TRBD1 covers 8 bases. Germline V gene data show CDR1 as SNHLY and CDR2 as FYNNEI. Germline trimming cut 3 bases from V and 1 base from J; bases unmatched to any gene: 5. This CDR3 contains 16 residues. The DNA of the CDR3 is TGTGCCAGCAGTGACTCTACAGGGGGGAGCAATCAGCCCCAGCATTTT. This sequence encodes CASSDSTGGSNQPQHF. The full variable domain, completed using reference TRBV2 and TRBJ1-5, is EPEVTQTPSHQVTQMGQEVILRCVPISNHLYFYWYRQILGQKVEFLVSFYNNEISEKSEIFDDQFSVERPDGSNFTLKIRSTKLEDSAMYFCASSDSTGGSNQPQHFGDGTRLSIL.

The rearrangement uses TRBV7-9 and TRBJ2-7; 8 bases line up with TRBD2. Germline CDR1 and CDR2: SEHNR and FQNEAQ (reference sequence). The junction had 13 bases not matched to a gene; V was cut back by 3 bases and J by 0 bases. CDR3 size: 18 residues. CDR3 region: CASSFAGGDLQNSYEQYF. The DNA of the CDR3 is TGTGCCAGCAGCTTCGCCGGGGGGGACCTACAAAACTCCTACGAGCAGTACTTC.

The chain uses TRBV7-2 and TRBJ1-6; maybe TRBD1 (6 bases). The CDR3 has 16 residues. Germline assignment: CDR1 SGHTA and CDR2 FQGNSA. Trimming cost V 5 bases and J 7 bases, with 18 bases left between them. CDR3 nucleotides: TGTGCCAGCAGCCGCCAGGGGCAGGGGCTAAATTCACCCCTCCACTTT. This translates into CASSRQGQGLNSPLHF.

The V and J genes are TRBV5-4 and TRBJ2-7; 7 bases align to TRBD2. Germline V gene lookup returns CDR1 SGHNT and CDR2 YYREEE (reference sequence). CDR3 length: 14 amino acids. V dropped 5 bases and J dropped 1; count of bases not matched to a gene: 6. This CDR3 reads CASSITAGSYEQYF. The CDR3 bases are TGTGCCAGCAGTATCACAGCGGGGTCCTACGAGCAGTACTTC.

The chain carries TRBV6-5 and TRBJ2-7, with D maybe TRBD1 (6 bases). Trimming took off 2 bases at V and 4 bases at J, with 12 bases between the two ends. This CDR3 region has 14 residues. Germline V gives CDR1 MNHEY, CDR2 SVGAGI. The CDR3 DNA follows: TGTGCCAGCAGTTACAGGCCAGGGGAATACGAGCAGTACTTC. This gives the protein CASSYRPGEYEQYF.